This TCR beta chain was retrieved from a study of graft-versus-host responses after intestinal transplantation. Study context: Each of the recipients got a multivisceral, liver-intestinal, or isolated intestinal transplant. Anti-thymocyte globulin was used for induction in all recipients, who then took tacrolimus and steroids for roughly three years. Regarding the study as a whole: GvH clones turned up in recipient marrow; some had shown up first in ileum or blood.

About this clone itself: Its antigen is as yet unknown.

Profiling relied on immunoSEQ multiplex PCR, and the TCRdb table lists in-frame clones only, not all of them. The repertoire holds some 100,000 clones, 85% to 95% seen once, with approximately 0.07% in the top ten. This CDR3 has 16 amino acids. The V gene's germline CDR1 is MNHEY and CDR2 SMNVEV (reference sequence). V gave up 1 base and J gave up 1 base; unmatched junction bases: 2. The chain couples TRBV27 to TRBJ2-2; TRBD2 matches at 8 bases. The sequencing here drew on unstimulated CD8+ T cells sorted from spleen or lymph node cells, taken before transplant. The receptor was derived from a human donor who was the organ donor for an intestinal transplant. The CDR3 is CASSLFGGVNTGELFF. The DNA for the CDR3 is TGTGCCAGCAGTTTATTCGGGGGGGTGAACACCGGGGAGCTGTTTTTT.